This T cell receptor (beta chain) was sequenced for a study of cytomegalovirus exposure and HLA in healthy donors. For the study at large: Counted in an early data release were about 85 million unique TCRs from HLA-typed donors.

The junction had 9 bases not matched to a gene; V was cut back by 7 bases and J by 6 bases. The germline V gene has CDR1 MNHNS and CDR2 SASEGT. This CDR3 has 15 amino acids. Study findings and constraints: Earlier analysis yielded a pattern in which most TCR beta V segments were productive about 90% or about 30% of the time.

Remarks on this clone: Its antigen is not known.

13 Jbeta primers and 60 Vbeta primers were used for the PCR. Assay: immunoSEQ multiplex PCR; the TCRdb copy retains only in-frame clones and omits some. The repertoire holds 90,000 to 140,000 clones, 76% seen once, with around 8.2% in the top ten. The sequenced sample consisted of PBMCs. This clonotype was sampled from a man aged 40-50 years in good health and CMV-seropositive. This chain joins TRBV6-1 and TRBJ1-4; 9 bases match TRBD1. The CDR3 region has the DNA TGTGCCAGCAAACAGAACCGGGACAGGGATGAAAAACTGTTTTTT. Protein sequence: CASKQNRDRDEKLFF.